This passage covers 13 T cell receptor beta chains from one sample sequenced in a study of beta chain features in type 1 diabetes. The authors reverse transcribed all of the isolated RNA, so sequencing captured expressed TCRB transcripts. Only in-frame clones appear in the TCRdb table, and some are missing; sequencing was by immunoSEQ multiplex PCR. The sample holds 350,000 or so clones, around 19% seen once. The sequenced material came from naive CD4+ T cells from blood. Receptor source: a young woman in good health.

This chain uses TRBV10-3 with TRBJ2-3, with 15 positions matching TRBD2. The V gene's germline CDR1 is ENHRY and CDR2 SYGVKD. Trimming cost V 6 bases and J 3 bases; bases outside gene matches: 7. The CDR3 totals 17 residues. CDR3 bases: TGTGCCATCAGCCCCGGGACTAGCGGGGGGAGAACAGATACGCAGTATTTT. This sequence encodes CAISPGTSGGRTDTQYF.

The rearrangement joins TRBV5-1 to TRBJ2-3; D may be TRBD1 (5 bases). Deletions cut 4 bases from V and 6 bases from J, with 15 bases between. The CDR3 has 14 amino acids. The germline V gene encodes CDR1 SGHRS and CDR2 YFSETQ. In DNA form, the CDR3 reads TGCGCCAGCAGCCGCCTGGACAAACGGGATACGCAGTATTTT. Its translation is CASSRLDKRDTQYF.

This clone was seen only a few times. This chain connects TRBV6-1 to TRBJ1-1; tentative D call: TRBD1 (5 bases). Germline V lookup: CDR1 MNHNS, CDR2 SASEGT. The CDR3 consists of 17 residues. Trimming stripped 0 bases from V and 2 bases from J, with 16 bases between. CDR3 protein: CASSEAGRGRGNTEAFF. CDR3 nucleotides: TGTGCCAGCAGTGAAGCGGGGAGAGGGAGGGGCAACACTGAAGCTTTCTTT.

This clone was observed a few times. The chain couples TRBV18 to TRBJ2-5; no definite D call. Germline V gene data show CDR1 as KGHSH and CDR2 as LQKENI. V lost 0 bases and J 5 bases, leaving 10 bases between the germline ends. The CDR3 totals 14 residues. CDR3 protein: CASSPPTIRETQYF. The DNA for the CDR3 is TGTGCCAGCTCACCACCAACGATCAGGGAGACCCAGTACTTC. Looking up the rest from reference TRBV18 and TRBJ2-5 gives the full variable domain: NAGVMQNPRHLVRRRGQEARLRCSPMKGHSHVYWYRQLPEEGLKFMVYLQKENIIDESGMPKERFSAEFPKEGPSILRIQQVVRGDSAAYFCASSPPTIRETQYFGPGTRLLVL.

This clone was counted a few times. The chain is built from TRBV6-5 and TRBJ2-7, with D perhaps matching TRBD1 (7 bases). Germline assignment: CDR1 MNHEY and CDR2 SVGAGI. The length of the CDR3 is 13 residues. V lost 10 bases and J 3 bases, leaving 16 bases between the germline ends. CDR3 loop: CATRGTVFYEQYF. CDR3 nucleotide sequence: TGTGCCACCCGGGGGACAGTTTTCTACGAGCAGTACTTC.

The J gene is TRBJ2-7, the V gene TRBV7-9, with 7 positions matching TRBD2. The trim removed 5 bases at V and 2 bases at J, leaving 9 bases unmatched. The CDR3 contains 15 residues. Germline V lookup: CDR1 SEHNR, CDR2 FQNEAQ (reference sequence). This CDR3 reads CASSPRTSGTYEQYF. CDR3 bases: TGTGCCAGCAGCCCACGGACTAGTGGCACCTACGAGCAGTACTTC.

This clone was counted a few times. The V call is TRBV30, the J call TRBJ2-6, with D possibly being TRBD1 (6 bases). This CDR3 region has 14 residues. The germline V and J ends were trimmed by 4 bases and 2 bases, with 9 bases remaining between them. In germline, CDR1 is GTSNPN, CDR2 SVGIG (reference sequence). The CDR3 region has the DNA TGTGCCTGGAACCGACAGGCTGGGGCCAACGTCCTGACTTTC. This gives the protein CAWNRQAGANVLTF.

As DNA, the CDR3 is TGTGCCAGCAGTTCCACCCGGGACTTCTCCTACGAGCAGTACTTC. This gives the protein CASSSTRDFSYEQYF. The chain combines TRBV6-5 with TRBJ2-5; D might be TRBD2 (6 bases). The DNA matches TRBJ2-7 better at its end, which makes the J call doubtful. CDR3 length equals 15 residues. From germline, CDR1 is MNHEY and CDR2 SVGAGI.

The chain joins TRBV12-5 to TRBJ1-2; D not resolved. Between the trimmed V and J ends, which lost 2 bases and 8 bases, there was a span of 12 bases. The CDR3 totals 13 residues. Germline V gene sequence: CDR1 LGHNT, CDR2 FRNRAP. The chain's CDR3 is CASGLRERQGYTF. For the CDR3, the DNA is TGTGCTAGTGGTTTGAGGGAGCGACAAGGCTACACCTTC.

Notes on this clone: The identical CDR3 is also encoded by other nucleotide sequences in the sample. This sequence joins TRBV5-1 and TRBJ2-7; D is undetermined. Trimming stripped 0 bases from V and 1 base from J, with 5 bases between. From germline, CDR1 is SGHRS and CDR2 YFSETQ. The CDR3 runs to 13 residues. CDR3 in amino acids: CASSLGQSYEQYF. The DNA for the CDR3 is TGCGCCAGCAGCTTGGGGCAGTCCTACGAGCAGTACTTC.

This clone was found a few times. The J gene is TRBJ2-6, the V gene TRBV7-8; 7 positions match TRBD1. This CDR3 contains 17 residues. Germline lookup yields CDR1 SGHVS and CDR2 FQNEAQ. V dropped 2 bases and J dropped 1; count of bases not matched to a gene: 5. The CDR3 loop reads CASSLLPTGSGANVLTF. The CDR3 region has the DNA TGTGCCAGCAGCTTACTCCCGACAGGGTCTGGGGCCAACGTCCTGACTTTC.

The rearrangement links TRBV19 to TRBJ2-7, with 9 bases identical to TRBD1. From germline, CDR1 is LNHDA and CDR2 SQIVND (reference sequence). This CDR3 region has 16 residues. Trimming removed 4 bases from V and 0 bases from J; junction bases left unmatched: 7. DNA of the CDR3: TGTGCCAGTAGTAGAGCCTTGACAGGGGGCTCCTACGAGCAGTACTTC. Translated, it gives CASSRALTGGSYEQYF.

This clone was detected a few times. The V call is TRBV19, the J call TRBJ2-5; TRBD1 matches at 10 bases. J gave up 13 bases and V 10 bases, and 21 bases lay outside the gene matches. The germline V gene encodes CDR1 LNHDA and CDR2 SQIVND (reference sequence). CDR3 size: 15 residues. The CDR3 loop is CAKGRGQGLSTPGYF. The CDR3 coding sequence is TGTGCCAAAGGGCGGGGACAGGGGCTTTCAACGCCGGGGTACTTC.